The source of this TCR beta chain is a study of blood T cell repertoires in COVID-19. Background on the study: Acute-phase and convalescent COVID-19 samples originated in the United States, Italy and Spain. From T cells, B-cell-depleted T cells, or PBMCs came the material, which was cDNA or gDNA.

The CDR3 consists of 14 residues. After removal of 5 bases from V and 10 bases from J, the junction contained 6 bases not matched to a gene. Germline lookup yields CDR1 SGHTA and CDR2 FQGNSA. The table lists this clone with a few counts. In the study's own analysis: Scientists estimated how many nucleated cells there were by amplifying reference gene primers. Assay: immunoSEQ multiplex PCR; the TCRdb copy retains only in-frame clones and omits some. V, J and clone size reflect that table, while D and trimming were determined from the DNA. The sample shows roughly 100,000 clones, about 80% of them seen only once.

The specimen was peripheral blood. The chain employs TRBV7-2 and TRBJ1-6, with 9 positions matching TRBD1. The receptor's source is a man between 65 and 85 years old with acute or convalescent COVID-19. CDR3 sequence reads: CASSLDRGQSPLHF. The DNA of the CDR3 is TGTGCCAGCAGCCTGGACAGGGGTCAATCACCCCTCCACTTT.